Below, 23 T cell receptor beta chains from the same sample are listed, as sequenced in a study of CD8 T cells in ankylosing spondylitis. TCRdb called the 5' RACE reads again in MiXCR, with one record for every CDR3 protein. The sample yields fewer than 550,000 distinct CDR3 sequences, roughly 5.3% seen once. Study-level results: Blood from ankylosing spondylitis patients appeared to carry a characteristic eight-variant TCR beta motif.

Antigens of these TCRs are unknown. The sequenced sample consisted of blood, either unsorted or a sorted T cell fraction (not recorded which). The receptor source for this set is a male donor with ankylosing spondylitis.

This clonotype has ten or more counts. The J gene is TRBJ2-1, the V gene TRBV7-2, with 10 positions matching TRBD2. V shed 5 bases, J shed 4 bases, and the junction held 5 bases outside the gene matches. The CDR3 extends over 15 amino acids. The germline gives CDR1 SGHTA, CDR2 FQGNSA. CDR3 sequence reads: CASSPTSGKYNEQFF. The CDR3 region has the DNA TGTGCCAGCAGCCCTACTAGCGGGAAATACAATGAGCAGTTCTTC. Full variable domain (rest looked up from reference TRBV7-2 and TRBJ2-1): GAGVSQSPSNKVTEKGKDVELRCDPISGHTALYWYRQSLGQGLEFLIYFQGNSAPDKSGLPSDRFSAERTGGSVSTLTIQRTQQEDSAVYLCASSPTSGKYNEQFFGPGTRLTVL.

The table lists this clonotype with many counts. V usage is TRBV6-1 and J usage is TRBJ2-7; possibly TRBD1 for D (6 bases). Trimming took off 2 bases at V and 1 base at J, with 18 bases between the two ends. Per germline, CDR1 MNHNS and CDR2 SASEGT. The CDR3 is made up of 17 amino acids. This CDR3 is CASSETGTPLESYEQYF. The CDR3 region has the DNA TGTGCCAGCAGTGAAACCGGGACACCCTTAGAGTCCTACGAGCAGTACTTC.

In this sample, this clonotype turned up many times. The CDR3 nucleotides read TGTGCCAGCAGCTCACAGGGAGGTGGGAATTCACCCCTCCACTTT. It is translated as CASSSQGGGNSPLHF. The chain uses TRBV7-8 and TRBJ1-6, with D possibly TRBD1 on 6 matching bases. The CDR3 loop spans 15 amino acids. The germline V gene encodes CDR1 SGHVS and CDR2 FQNEAQ. Trimming removed 4 bases at V and 7 bases at J, with 14 bases between.

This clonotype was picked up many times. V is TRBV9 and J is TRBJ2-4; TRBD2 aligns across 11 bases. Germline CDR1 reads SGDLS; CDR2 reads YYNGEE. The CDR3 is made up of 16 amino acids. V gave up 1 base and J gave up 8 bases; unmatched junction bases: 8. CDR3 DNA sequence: TGTGCCAGCAGCGTAACTAGCGGGGGCCCTCCAGACATTCAGTACTTC. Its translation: CASSVTSGGPPDIQYF.

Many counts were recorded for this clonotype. The CDR3 DNA is TGTGCCAGCACCCTGACGGGCTACAATGAGCAGTTCTTC. It yields the protein CASTLTGYNEQFF. The chain is built from TRBV12-3 or TRBV12-4 and TRBJ2-1; D is unclear. CDR3 length: 13 residues. The V end was cut by 7 bases, the J end by 3 bases, with 10 bases between.

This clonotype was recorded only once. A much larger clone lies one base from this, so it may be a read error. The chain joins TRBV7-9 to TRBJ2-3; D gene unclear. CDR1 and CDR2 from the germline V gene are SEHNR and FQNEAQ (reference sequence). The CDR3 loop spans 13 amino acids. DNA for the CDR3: TGTGCCAGCGGCTTATCGGGTGGAGATACGCAGTATTTT. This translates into CASGLSGGDTQYF.

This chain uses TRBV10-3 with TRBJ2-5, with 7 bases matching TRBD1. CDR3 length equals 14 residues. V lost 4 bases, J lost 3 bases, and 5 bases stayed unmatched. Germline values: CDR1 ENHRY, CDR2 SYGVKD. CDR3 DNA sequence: TGTGCCATCAGTGCACAGGGGATGGAAGAGACCCAGTACTTC. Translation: CAISAQGMEETQYF.

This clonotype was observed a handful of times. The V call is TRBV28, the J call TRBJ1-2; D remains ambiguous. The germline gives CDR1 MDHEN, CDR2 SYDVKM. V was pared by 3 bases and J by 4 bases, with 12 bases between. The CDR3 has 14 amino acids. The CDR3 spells CASSFEWALYGYTF. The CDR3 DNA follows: TGTGCCAGCAGTTTTGAATGGGCTCTCTATGGCTACACCTTC.

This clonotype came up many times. The CDR3 loop reads CASSPERAGNSPLHF. The CDR3 bases are TGCGCCAGCAGCCCTGAAAGGGCGGGTAATTCACCCCTCCACTTT. This sequence joins TRBV4-1 and TRBJ1-6; D is unclear. This CDR3 spans 15 amino acids. Germline loops: CDR1 MGHRA, CDR2 YSYEKL. The V and J ends lost 4 bases and 6 bases respectively, with 13 bases between them.

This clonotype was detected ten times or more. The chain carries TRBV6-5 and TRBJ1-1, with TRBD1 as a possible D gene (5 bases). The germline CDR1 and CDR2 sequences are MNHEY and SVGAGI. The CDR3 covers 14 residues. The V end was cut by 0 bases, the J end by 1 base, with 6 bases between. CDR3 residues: CASSYSGGNTEAFF. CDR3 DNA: TGTGCCAGCAGTTACTCCGGGGGGAACACTGAAGCTTTCTTT.

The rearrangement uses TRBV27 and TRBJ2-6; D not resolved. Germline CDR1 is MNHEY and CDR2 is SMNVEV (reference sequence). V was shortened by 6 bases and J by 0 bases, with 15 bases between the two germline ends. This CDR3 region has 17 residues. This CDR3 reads CASSIWPVLSGANVLTF. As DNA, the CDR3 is TGTGCCAGCAGCATTTGGCCGGTGCTCTCTGGGGCCAACGTCCTGACTTTC.

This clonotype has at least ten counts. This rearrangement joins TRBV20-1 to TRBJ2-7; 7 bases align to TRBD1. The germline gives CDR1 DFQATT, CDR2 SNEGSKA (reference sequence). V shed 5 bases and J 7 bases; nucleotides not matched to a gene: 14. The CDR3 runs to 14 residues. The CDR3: CSAYSGTVLQEQYF. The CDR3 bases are TGCAGTGCTTATTCCGGGACAGTCCTACAGGAGCAGTACTTC.

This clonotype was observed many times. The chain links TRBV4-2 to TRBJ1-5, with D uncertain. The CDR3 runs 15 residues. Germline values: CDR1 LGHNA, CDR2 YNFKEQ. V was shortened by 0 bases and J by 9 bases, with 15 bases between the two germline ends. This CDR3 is CASSQENPGVWPQHF. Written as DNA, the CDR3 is TGTGCCAGCAGCCAAGAAAACCCTGGGGTCTGGCCCCAGCATTTT.

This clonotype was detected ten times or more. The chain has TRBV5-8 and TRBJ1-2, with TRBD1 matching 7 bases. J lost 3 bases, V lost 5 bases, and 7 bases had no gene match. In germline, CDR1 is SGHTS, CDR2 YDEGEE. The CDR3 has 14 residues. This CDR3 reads CASSRGGRYYGYTF. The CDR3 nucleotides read TGTGCCAGCAGTAGAGGGGGCCGGTACTATGGCTACACCTTC.

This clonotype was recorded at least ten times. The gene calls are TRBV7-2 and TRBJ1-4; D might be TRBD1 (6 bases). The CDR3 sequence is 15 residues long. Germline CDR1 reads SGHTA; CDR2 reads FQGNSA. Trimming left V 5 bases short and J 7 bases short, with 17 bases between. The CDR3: CASSPRTDWGEKLFF. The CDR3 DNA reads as TGTGCCAGCAGCCCCCGGACAGACTGGGGTGAAAAACTGTTTTTT. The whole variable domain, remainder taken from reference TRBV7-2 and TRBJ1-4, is GAGVSQSPSNKVTEKGKDVELRCDPISGHTALYWYRQSLGQGLEFLIYFQGNSAPDKSGLPSDRFSAERTGGSVSTLTIQRTQQEDSAVYLCASSPRTDWGEKLFFGSGTQLSVL.

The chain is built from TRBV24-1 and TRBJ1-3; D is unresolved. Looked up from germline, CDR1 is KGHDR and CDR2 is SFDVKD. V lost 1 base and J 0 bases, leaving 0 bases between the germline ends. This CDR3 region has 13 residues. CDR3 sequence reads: CATSDFSGNTIYF. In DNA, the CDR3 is TGTGCCACCAGTGATTTCTCTGGAAACACCATATATTTT.

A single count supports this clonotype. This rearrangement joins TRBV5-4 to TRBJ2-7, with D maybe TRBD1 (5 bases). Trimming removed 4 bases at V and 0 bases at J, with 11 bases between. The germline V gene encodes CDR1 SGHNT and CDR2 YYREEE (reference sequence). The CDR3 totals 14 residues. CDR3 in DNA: TGTGCCAGCAGCGCTGACAGCTACTCCTACGAGCAGTACTTC. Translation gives CASSADSYSYEQYF.

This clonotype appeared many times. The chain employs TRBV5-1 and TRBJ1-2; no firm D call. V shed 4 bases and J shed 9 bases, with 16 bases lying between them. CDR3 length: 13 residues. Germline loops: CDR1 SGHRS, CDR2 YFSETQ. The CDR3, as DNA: TGCGCCAGCAGCCCTATAAGGGCCGGCAGCTACACCTTC. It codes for CASSPIRAGSYTF.

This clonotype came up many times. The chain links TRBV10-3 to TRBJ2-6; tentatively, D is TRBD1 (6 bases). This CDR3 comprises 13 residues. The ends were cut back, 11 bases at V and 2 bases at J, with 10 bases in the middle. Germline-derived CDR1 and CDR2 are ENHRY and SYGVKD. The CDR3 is CAAQGAGANVLTF. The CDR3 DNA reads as TGTGCCGCACAGGGTGCTGGGGCCAACGTCCTGACTTTC.

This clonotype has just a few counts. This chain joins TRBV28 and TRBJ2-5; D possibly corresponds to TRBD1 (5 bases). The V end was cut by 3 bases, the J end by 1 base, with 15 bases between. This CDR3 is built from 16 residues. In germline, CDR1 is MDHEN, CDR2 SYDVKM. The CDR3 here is CASSFETETLQETQYF. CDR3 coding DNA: TGTGCCAGCAGTTTTGAGACAGAAACACTCCAAGAGACCCAGTACTTC.

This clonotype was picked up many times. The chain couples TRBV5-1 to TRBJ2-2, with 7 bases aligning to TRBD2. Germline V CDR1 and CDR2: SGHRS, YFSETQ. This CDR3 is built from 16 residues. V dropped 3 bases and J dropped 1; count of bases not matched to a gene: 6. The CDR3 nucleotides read TGCGCCAGCAGCTCGACTAGCCTCCTGAACACCGGGGAGCTGTTTTTT. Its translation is CASSSTSLLNTGELFF.

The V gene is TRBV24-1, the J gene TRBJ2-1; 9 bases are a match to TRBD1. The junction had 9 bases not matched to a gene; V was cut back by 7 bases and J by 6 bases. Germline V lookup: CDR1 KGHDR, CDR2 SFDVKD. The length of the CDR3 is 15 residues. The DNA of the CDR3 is TGTGCCACCAGCGTGCGAAGGACAGGGGCCAATGAGCAGTTCTTC. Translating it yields CATSVRRTGANEQFF.

The CDR3: CASSLQLAGGFTDTQYF. The DNA of the CDR3 is TGTGCCAGCAGCTTACAACTAGCGGGAGGGTTCACAGATACGCAGTATTTT. V is TRBV7-8 and J is TRBJ2-3, with 13 bases fitting TRBD2. The J segment lost 2 bases and the V segment lost 2 bases, leaving 4 bases of the junction unmatched. Germline lookup yields CDR1 SGHVS and CDR2 FQNEAQ. The CDR3 spans 17 residues. The variable domain in full, completed from reference TRBV7-8 and TRBJ2-3, reads GAGVSQSPRYKVAKRGQDVALRCDPISGHVSLFWYQQALGQGPEFLTYFQNEAQLDKSGLPSDRFFAERPEGSVSTLKIQRTQQEDSAVYLCASSLQLAGGFTDTQYFGPGTRLTVL.